Following are 9 T cell receptor beta chains from one sample sequenced in a study of shared clonotypes between healthy human individuals. Here immunoSEQ multiplex PCR was the method, and the copy in TCRdb shows in-frame clones only, minus some. The sample lists around 2.3 million clones, almost 96% seen once, with roughly 0.13% in the top ten. The sample comprised naive CD4+ T cells sorted from blood. As to subset: CD45RA+ positively selected. The source of these receptors is a man between 18 and 35 years old in good health.

The chain carries TRBV6-1 and TRBJ1-2; no firm D call. The CDR3 has 13 amino acids. The germline V gene encodes CDR1 MNHNS and CDR2 SASEGT. Trimming shortened V by 0 bases and J by 8 bases, and 10 bases separated the two germline ends. The CDR3 here is CASSEAARVGYTF. The CDR3 region has the DNA TGTGCCAGCAGTGAAGCCGCGAGGGTCGGCTACACCTTC.

The rearrangement joins TRBV28 to TRBJ1-1; D is unresolved. The CDR3 runs 11 residues. Trimming pared 4 bases from V and 11 bases from J, leaving 11 bases between. Germline-derived CDR1 and CDR2 are MDHEN and SYDVKM. The CDR3 region is CASSSLLGAFF. The CDR3 nucleotides are TGTGCCAGCAGTTCCCTATTGGGGGCTTTCTTT.

The J gene is TRBJ1-6, the V gene TRBV18, with a weak D call TRBD1 (6 bases). The length of the CDR3 is 17 residues. Germline V gene lookup returns CDR1 KGHSH and CDR2 LQKENI. Trimming stripped 3 bases from V and 0 bases from J, with 12 bases between. CDR3 sequence: CASSPEDRSSYNSPLHF. In DNA form, the CDR3 reads TGTGCCAGCTCACCCGAAGACAGGAGCTCCTATAATTCACCCCTCCACTTT.

This clone was detected once. The chain has TRBV29-1 and TRBJ2-2; TRBD1 aligns across 10 bases. The CDR3 loop spans 14 amino acids. The J segment lost 5 bases and the V segment lost 3 bases, leaving 3 bases of the junction unmatched. From germline, CDR1 is SQVTM and CDR2 ANQGSEA. The CDR3 region is CSVDLDRGTGELFF. Written as DNA, the CDR3 is TGCAGCGTTGACCTGGACAGGGGGACCGGGGAGCTGTTTTTT.

V usage is TRBV10-1 and J usage is TRBJ2-7; a possible D gene is TRBD1 (5 bases). Per the germline V gene, CDR1 is WNHNN and CDR2 is SYGVQD (reference sequence). Trimming cost V 4 bases and J 1 base, with 8 bases left between them. This CDR3 is built from 13 residues. The chain's CDR3 is CASSAQGSYEQYF. In nucleotides, the CDR3 is TGCGCCAGCAGTGCGCAGGGATCCTACGAGCAGTACTTC.

About this clone: Other DNA sequences in the same sample also yield this CDR3. The chain recombines TRBV30 with TRBJ1-5, with D possibly TRBD1 on 5 matching bases. Germline loops: CDR1 GTSNPN, CDR2 SVGIG (reference sequence). The CDR3 is 15 residues long. V gave up 0 bases and J gave up 1 base, with 10 bases separating them. CDR3 region: CAWSVRGNSNQPQHF. The CDR3 nucleotides read TGTGCCTGGAGTGTACGGGGGAACAGCAATCAGCCCCAGCATTTT.

The chain combines TRBV5-1 with TRBJ1-6; no firm D call. V shed 3 bases and J shed 6 bases, with 13 bases lying between them. Germline-derived CDR1 and CDR2 are SGHRS and YFSETQ. The CDR3 contains 15 residues. The chain's CDR3 is CASSSDYSPNSPLHF. CDR3 in DNA: TGCGCCAGCAGCTCCGACTACTCCCCTAATTCACCCCTCCACTTT.

This clone was counted once. The V gene is TRBV5-4, the J gene TRBJ2-7; 7 bases are a match to TRBD1. V trimming: 0 bases; J trimming: 3 bases; junction bases outside the gene matches: 0. This CDR3 spans 13 amino acids. Looked up from germline, CDR1 is SGHNT and CDR2 is YYREEE (reference sequence). CDR3 in DNA: TGTGCCAGCAGCTTGGGGACAGGCTACGAGCAGTACTTC. Protein product: CASSLGTGYEQYF.

The J gene is TRBJ1-5, the V gene TRBV6-1, with unresolved D. The germline V and J ends were trimmed by 0 bases and 0 bases, with 6 bases remaining between them. The CDR3 consists of 15 residues. Germline V CDR1 and CDR2: MNHNS, SASEGT. CDR3 sequence reads: CASSEAFYSNQPQHF. DNA of the CDR3: TGTGCCAGCAGTGAAGCCTTCTATAGCAATCAGCCCCAGCATTTT.